This T cell receptor (beta chain) derives from a study of cytomegalovirus exposure and HLA in healthy donors. PCR involved 60 Vbeta and 13 Jbeta primers. The method was immunoSEQ multiplex PCR; TCRdb's version includes in-frame clones alone and lacks a portion of them. This sample has more than 50,000 clones, with roughly 85% found just once. CDR3 length equals 15 residues. Germline V gene lookup returns CDR1 LNHNV and CDR2 YYDKDF (reference sequence). V was shortened by 0 bases and J by 2 bases, with 8 bases between the two germline ends. The clonotype originates from a female donor in good health and CMV-seronegative. V is TRBV15 and J is TRBJ2-1; TRBD1 might be the D (6 bases). The specimen was PBMCs. DNA for the CDR3: TGTGCCACCAGCAGAGATACAGGGCCCTACAATGAGCAGTTCTTC. Translating it yields CATSRDTGPYNEQFF.